These 23 T cell receptor beta chains originate from one sample sequenced in a study of blood T cells in healthy people across ages. Next came a second PCR, run for about 6 to 12 cycles, which used a sample-barcoded 5' primer along with a J-beta primer mix. TCRdb re-analysed the 5' RACE reads in MiXCR, keeping a single row per CDR3 protein. This sample has some 1 million distinct CDR3 sequences, with around 43% found just once. Sequencing input: blood. These receptors were obtained from an older woman in good health.

The chain carries TRBV2 and TRBJ2-1, with 7 bases matching TRBD2. The CDR3 contains 16 residues. Trimming removed 1 base from V and 2 bases from J; junction bases left unmatched: 5. CDR1 SNHLY and CDR2 FYNNEI come from the germline V gene. The CDR3 protein is CASSEDLAAAYNEQFF. CDR3 DNA sequence: TGTGCCAGCAGTGAAGACCTAGCGGCCGCCTACAATGAGCAGTTCTTC.

The chain joins TRBV29-1 to TRBJ2-7, with TRBD1 matching over 11 bases. CDR1 is SQVTM and CDR2 is ANQGSEA in the germline V gene. This CDR3 has 14 amino acids. The CDR3 here is CSARGQGVNYEQYF. The CDR3 DNA reads as TGCAGTGCCCGGGGACAGGGGGTGAACTACGAGCAGTACTTC.

The V and J genes are TRBV15 and TRBJ2-1; maybe TRBD2 (5 bases). The CDR3 sequence is 17 residues long. V was clipped by 1 base and J by 5 bases, with 18 bases between them. Germline V lookup: CDR1 LNHNV, CDR2 YYDKDF (reference sequence). The CDR3 reads CATSRGLAITRNNEQFF. In DNA form, the CDR3 reads TGTGCCACCAGCAGAGGCCTAGCCATTACCCGAAACAATGAGCAGTTCTTC.

V is TRBV27 and J is TRBJ2-3; 9 bases match TRBD2. Germline V CDR1 and CDR2: MNHEY, SMNVEV (reference sequence). V gave up 1 base and J gave up 2 bases; unmatched junction bases: 4. There are 16 residues in the CDR3. CDR3 DNA: TGTGCCAGCAGTTTATGGCTAGCGGGAACCACAGATACGCAGTATTTT. The encoded protein is CASSLWLAGTTDTQYF.

The CDR3, as DNA: TGTGCCAGCAGTTTTCAACTAGCGGGAGGGCACGAGCAGTACTTC. Residues: CASSFQLAGGHEQYF. The chain recombines TRBV2 with TRBJ2-7; 13 nucleotides agree with TRBD2. The CDR3 is 15 residues long. Germline assignment: CDR1 SNHLY and CDR2 FYNNEI. V lost 5 bases and J lost 5; bases outside the gene matches: 6.

This clonotype was counted between two and nine times. The V call is TRBV6-1, the J call TRBJ1-2; the match to TRBD1 covers 11 bases. The CDR3 loop spans 15 amino acids. The V and J ends lost 4 bases and 3 bases, in that order; junction bases with no gene match: 4. Germline CDR1 is MNHNS and CDR2 is SASEGT. CDR3 region: CASSVGTGGDYGYTF. Here the CDR3 DNA reads TGTGCCAGCAGTGTCGGGACAGGGGGGGACTATGGCTACACCTTC.

The gene calls are TRBV20-1 and TRBJ2-2; possibly TRBD1 for D (6 bases). Germline-derived CDR1 and CDR2 are DFQATT and SNEGSKA (reference sequence). V shed 6 bases and J shed 6 bases, with 17 bases lying between them. The CDR3 contains 14 residues. The CDR3 nucleotides are TGCAGTGCATACGGACCGAAGGGGGCCGGGGAGCTGTTTTTT. Its translation: CSAYGPKGAGELFF.

The rearrangement links TRBV5-1 to TRBJ1-1; 7 bases agree with TRBD1. The germline gives CDR1 SGHRS, CDR2 YFSETQ. The CDR3 is 15 amino acids. The V and J ends lost 3 bases and 4 bases, in that order; junction bases with no gene match: 9. Here the CDR3 DNA reads TGCGCCAGCAGCTCAGAGGACAGGCCGAGCACTGAAGCTTTCTTT. Amino acids: CASSSEDRPSTEAFF.

This clonotype was counted ten times or more. The chain couples TRBV29-1 to TRBJ2-7, with D uncertain. This CDR3 spans 11 amino acids. Trimming removed 4 bases at V and 3 bases at J, with 7 bases between. CDR1 SQVTM and CDR2 ANQGSEA come from the germline V gene. The CDR3 coding sequence is TGCAGCGTTGTCACAATCTACGAGCAGTACTTC. Translation: CSVVTIYEQYF.

The chain employs TRBV20-1 and TRBJ1-2; TRBD1 matches at 9 bases. The CDR3 totals 15 residues. V gave up 3 bases and J gave up 6 bases; unmatched junction bases: 11. CDR1 DFQATT and CDR2 SNEGSKA come from the germline V gene (reference sequence). CDR3 residues: CSARRKTGGANGYTF. CDR3 nucleotides: TGCAGTGCTAGGCGAAAAACAGGGGGCGCAAATGGCTACACCTTC.

The table lists this clonotype with a few counts. The V gene is TRBV20-1, the J gene TRBJ1-2; D is perhaps TRBD1 (6 bases). CDR3 length: 15 amino acids. Trimming removed 3 bases from V and 2 bases from J, with 16 bases in between. CDR1 is DFQATT and CDR2 is SNEGSKA in the germline V gene (reference sequence). The CDR3 loop is CSARGGTGRNYGYTF. CDR3 nucleotides: TGCAGTGCTAGGGGGGGAACAGGGAGGAACTATGGCTACACCTTC.

Remarks on this clonotype: One end of the junction does not line up with germline, which may come from a read error. The CDR3 loop is CTSRPSSSGRALPTDTQYF. The CDR3 DNA sequence: TGTACCAGCCGACCCTCGTCTAGCGGGAGGGCCCTACCCACAGATACGCAGTATTTT. The chain joins TRBV4-2 to TRBJ2-3; TRBD2 aligns across 12 bases. The CDR3 loop spans 19 amino acids. Germline CDR1 reads LGHNA; CDR2 reads YNFKEQ.

This chain uses TRBV9 with TRBJ2-2, with D possibly matching TRBD1 (5 bases). V lost 4 bases and J 5 bases, leaving 15 bases between the germline ends. The germline V gene encodes CDR1 SGDLS and CDR2 YYNGEE. The CDR3 length is 15 residues. The CDR3 region has the DNA TGTGCCAGCAGCCTCGCCATCCCAGGGACCGGGGAGCTGTTTTTT. Residues: CASSLAIPGTGELFF. Using reference TRBV9 and TRBJ2-2 for the parts outside the CDR3, the full variable domain is DSGVTQTPKHLITATGQRVTLRCSPRSGDLSVYWYQQSLDQGLQFLIQYYNGEERAKGNILERFSAQQFPDLHSELNLSSLELGDSALYFCASSLAIPGTGELFFGEGSRLTVL.

This clonotype was seen once. V is TRBV20-1 and J is TRBJ1-1, with 9 nucleotides matching TRBD1. This CDR3 spans 15 amino acids. The J segment lost 5 bases and the V segment lost 0 bases, leaving 7 bases of the junction unmatched. Per germline, CDR1 DFQATT and CDR2 SNEGSKA (reference sequence). Here the CDR3 DNA reads TGCAGTGCTAGAGATGACCGACAGGGGGTTACTGAAGCTTTCTTT. This translates into CSARDDRQGVTEAFF.

The CDR3 reads CSARSGTSGTKNIQYF. The CDR3 DNA sequence: TGCAGTGCTAGATCGGGGACTAGCGGGACCAAAAACATTCAGTACTTC. V gene TRBV20-1 combines with J gene TRBJ2-4; 13 positions match TRBD2. J lost 2 bases, V lost 2 bases, and 3 bases had no gene match. CDR1 and CDR2 from the germline V gene are DFQATT and SNEGSKA (reference sequence). CDR3 length equals 16 residues.

This clonotype was seen a handful of times. Possible read error: a much larger clone is one base away. V and J are TRBV2 and TRBJ1-2, with 8 positions matching TRBD1. The CDR3 has 16 residues. Trimming removed 6 bases from V and 0 bases from J; junction bases left unmatched: 9. CDR1 is SNHLY, CDR2 FYNNEI, per germline. CDR3 sequence (DNA): TGTGCCAGCAGCCCCGGGACAGGCAGACCTAACTATGGCTACACCTTC. Encoded protein: CASSPGTGRPNYGYTF.

The J gene is TRBJ2-3, the V gene TRBV28, with 10 bases matching TRBD1. Losses at the gene ends were 4 bases for V and 4 bases for J; bases not matched to a gene: 2. The CDR3 has 14 residues. Germline CDR1 is MDHEN and CDR2 is SYDVKM. CDR3 in DNA: TGTGCCAGCAGTTGGGACAGGGGCGCAGATACGCAGTATTTT. As protein: CASSWDRGADTQYF.

Remarks on this clonotype: With a much larger clone just one base away, this may be a read error. This chain links TRBV7-2 with TRBJ2-1; TRBD1 aligns across 10 bases. V trimming: 10 bases; J trimming: 5 bases; junction bases outside the gene matches: 14. The CDR3 runs 16 residues. Germline values: CDR1 SGHTA, CDR2 FQGNSA. CDR3 region: CANRLGGTGAHNEQFF. The CDR3 nucleotides read TGTGCCAACAGGTTAGGTGGGACAGGGGCCCACAATGAGCAGTTCTTC. The full variable domain, rest sourced from reference TRBV7-2 and TRBJ2-1, is GAGVSQSPSNKVTEKGKDVELRCDPISGHTALYWYRQSLGQGLEFLIYFQGNSAPDKSGLPSDRFSAERTGGSVSTLTIQRTQQEDSAVYLCANRLGGTGAHNEQFFGPGTRLTVL.

Concerning this clonotype itself: A much more abundant neighbour one base away suggests this may be a read error. V gene TRBV9 combines with J gene TRBJ2-1, with D tentatively TRBD2 (6 bases). Trimming removed 5 bases at V and 10 bases at J, with 13 bases between. Germline values: CDR1 SGDLS, CDR2 YYNGEE. This CDR3 comprises 12 residues. CDR3 DNA: TGTGCCAGCAGAGGACATAGCGGCGAGCAGTTCTTC. Translation: CASRGHSGEQFF.

The genes are TRBV3-1 and TRBJ2-4, with 8 positions matching TRBD1. The CDR3 consists of 17 residues. V was clipped by 4 bases and J by 3 bases; unmatched bases: 11. Germline V CDR1 and CDR2: LGHDT, YNNKEL (reference sequence). This CDR3 is CASSPRDRPDRKNIQYF. The CDR3 nucleotides read TGTGCCAGCAGCCCGAGGGACAGGCCGGATCGCAAAAACATTCAGTACTTC.

The genes are TRBV5-8 and TRBJ1-2; 9 bases match TRBD1. After removal of 3 bases from V and 2 bases from J, the junction contained 5 bases not matched to a gene. The CDR3 has 15 amino acids. Germline CDR1 SGHTS, CDR2 YDEGEE. CDR3 amino acids: CASSSGQGRNYGYTF. DNA for the CDR3: TGTGCCAGCAGCTCGGGACAGGGACGAAACTATGGCTACACCTTC.

This clonotype has only a few counts. The chain links TRBV14 to TRBJ2-1; 8 bases fit TRBD2. Germline V gene data show CDR1 as SGHDN and CDR2 as FVKESK. Trimming cost V 4 bases and J 0 bases; bases outside gene matches: 5. The CDR3 has 16 amino acids. CDR3 in DNA: TGTGCCAGCAGCCGCCGGACTAGCCCCTCCTACAATGAGCAGTTCTTC. Amino acid sequence: CASSRRTSPSYNEQFF. Variable domain in full (rest from reference TRBV14 and TRBJ2-1): EAGVTQFPSHSVIEKGQTVTLRCDPISGHDNLYWYRRVMGKEIKFLLHFVKESKQDESGMPNNRFLAERTGGTYSTLKVQPAELEDSGVYFCASSRRTSPSYNEQFFGPGTRLTVL.

This clonotype has at least ten counts. This chain links TRBV13 with TRBJ2-5; D assignment may be TRBD1 or TRBD2 (5 bases each). Germline V CDR1 and CDR2: PRHDT, FYEKMQ (reference sequence). The CDR3 loop spans 17 amino acids. The V gene lost 3 bases and the J gene lost 0 bases, with 17 bases spanning the gap. CDR3 bases: TGTGCCAGCAGCTTTCCCGCGGGTGGGGGAGACCAAGAGACCCAGTACTTC. It translates to CASSFPAGGGDQETQYF.